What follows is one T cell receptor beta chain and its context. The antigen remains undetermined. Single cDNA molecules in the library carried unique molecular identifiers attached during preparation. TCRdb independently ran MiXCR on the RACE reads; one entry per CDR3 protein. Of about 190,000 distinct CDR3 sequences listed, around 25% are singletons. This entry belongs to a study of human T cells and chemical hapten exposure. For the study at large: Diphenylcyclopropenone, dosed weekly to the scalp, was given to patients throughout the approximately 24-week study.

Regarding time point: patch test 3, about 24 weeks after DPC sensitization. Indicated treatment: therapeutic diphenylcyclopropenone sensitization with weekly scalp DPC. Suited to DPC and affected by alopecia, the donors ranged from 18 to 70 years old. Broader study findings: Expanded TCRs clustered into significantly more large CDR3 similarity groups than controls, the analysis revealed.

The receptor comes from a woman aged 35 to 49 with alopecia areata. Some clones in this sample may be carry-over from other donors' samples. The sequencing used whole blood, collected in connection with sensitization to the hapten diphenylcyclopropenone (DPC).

The CDR3 DNA is TGTGCCAGCAGCTTTAACTACTTAGTCTGGCAGTATTTT. Translated: CASSFNYLVWQYF. The chain is built from TRBV7-2 and TRBJ2-3; D is unresolved. The CDR3 is 13 residues long. Germline V gene data show CDR1 as SGHTA and CDR2 as FQGNSA. V dropped 3 bases and J dropped 11 bases, with 15 bases sitting between them.